This is a list of T cell receptor beta chains from one sample in a study of shared clonotypes between healthy human individuals. Method: immunoSEQ multiplex PCR; TCRdb's copy keeps in-frame clones and lacks some. The sample carries around 700,000 clones, around 72% recorded once. Source material: memory CD4+ T cells sorted from blood. The receptors shown here come from a woman aged 25 to 45 in good health. Each CDR3 is given with its conserved first and last residue. D genes are given only for firm matches. Not every row has a clone size; where given, it reads once, few, many or a size class.

J | D | V | size | DNA | CDR3
TRBJ1-3 | NA | TRBV5-5 | NA | TGTGCCAGCAGCTTCGACCTGGGAAACACCATATATTTT | CASSFDLGNTIYF
TRBJ1-2 | TRBD1 | TRBV9 | few | TGTGCCAGCAGCGGACAGGGAAGCGGCTACACCTTC | CASSGQGSGYTF
TRBJ2-2 | NA | TRBV10-1 | few | TGCGCCAGCAGTGAGTCGTTAGCGGGGGAGCTGTTTTTT | CASSESLAGELFF
TRBJ2-2 | TRBD2 | TRBV5-1 | once | TGCGCCAGCAGCCCCGGGACTAGCGGGGGGGTCACCGGGGAGCTGTTTTTT | CASSPGTSGGVTGELFF
TRBJ2-7 | TRBD2 | TRBV18 | NA | TGTGCCAGCTCACCGATCTCTAGCGGGAGAGGAGTCGAGCAGTACTTC | CASSPISSGRGVEQYF
TRBJ1-2 | NA | TRBV11-2 | NA | TGTGCCAGCAGCTTAGCCCAGAACTATGGCTACACCTTC | CASSLAQNYGYTF
TRBJ2-7 | NA | TRBV6-5 | few | TGTGCCAGCACCTCGAACGCTCGCGAGCAGTACTTC | CASTSNAREQYF
TRBJ1-4 | NA | TRBV6-6 | NA | TGTGCCAGCAGCCCCAAATTAGCTAATGAAAAACTGTTTTTT | CASSPKLANEKLFF
TRBJ1-1 | NA | TRBV18 | NA | TGTGCCAGCTCACGTGGGGCGAACACTGAAGCTTTCTTT | CASSRGANTEAFF
TRBJ2-7 | NA | TRBV6-1 | NA | TGTGCCAGCAGTGAAGTGGGACCCCCCTACGAGCAGTACTTC | CASSEVGPPYEQYF
TRBJ2-3 | TRBD1 | TRBV6-5 | NA | TGTGCCAGCAGGCGACAGGGGGAGGGCACAGATACGCAGTATTTT | CASRRQGEGTDTQYF
TRBJ2-5 | TRBD2 | TRBV28 | NA | TGTGCCAGCACCGGGGGAGGGCGGGAGACCCAGTACTTC | CASTGGGRETQYF
TRBJ1-1 | TRBD1 | TRBV19 | NA | TGTGCCAGTAGAAGGGACAGGTACGGCACTGAAGCTTTCTTT | CASRRDRYGTEAFF
TRBJ2-3 | NA | TRBV28 | NA | TGTGCCAGCAGTTTAGCGGGAACCACAGATACGCAGTATTTT | CASSLAGTTDTQYF
TRBJ2-7 | TRBD2 | TRBV19 | NA | TGTGCCAGTAGGACCCAGGCGGCTAGCGGGGTCTACGAGCAGTACTTC | CASRTQAASGVYEQYF
TRBJ2-7 | NA | TRBV27 | few | TGTGCCAGCACCCCTCGGCAGGGTCAAGTTTACGAGCAGTACTTC | CASTPRQGQVYEQYF
TRBJ1-1 | TRBD1 | TRBV2 | NA | TGTGCCAGCAGTGGACAGGGGGCGTCGAACACTGAAGCTTTCTTT | CASSGQGASNTEAFF
TRBJ2-3 | TRBD2 | TRBV7-9 | NA | TGTGCCAGCAGCCGTGATAGCGGGGGGCGGCGAGCTAGCACAGATACGCAGTATTTT | CASSRDSGGRRASTDTQYF
TRBJ1-5 | NA | TRBV4-1 | NA | TGCGCCAGCAGCCCCGAGTGGGGCAGCAATCAGCCCCAGCATTTT | CASSPEWGSNQPQHF
TRBJ1-4 | NA | TRBV5-1 | few | TGCGCCAGCAGCTTGTTGGGGAGGTTTAATGAAAAACTGTTTTTT | CASSLLGRFNEKLFF
TRBJ1-5 | NA | TRBV19 | NA | TGTGCCAGTAGTCAGGGCAATCAGCCCCAGCATTTT | CASSQGNQPQHF
TRBJ2-2 | TRBD1 | TRBV29-1 | few | TGCAGCGTACATCTGACAGGGCTGATTAACACCGGGGAGCTGTTTTTT | CSVHLTGLINTGELFF
TRBJ2-1 | NA | TRBV5-6 | few | TGTGCCAGCAGCTTGTGGGAAGGTCTATACAATGAGCAGTTCTTC | CASSLWEGLYNEQFF
TRBJ2-3 | TRBD2 | TRBV9 | NA | TGTGCCAGCAGCGGACGTCGGCAGTTAGCGGGTTCCACAGATACGCAGTATTTT | CASSGRRQLAGSTDTQYF
TRBJ2-6 | NA | TRBV19 | few | TGTGCCAGTGTTGACAGGCCTGGGGCCAACGTCCTGACTTTC | CASVDRPGANVLTF
TRBJ1-2 | NA | TRBV19 | NA | TGTGCCAGTAGGGTAGGCGATGGCTACACCTTC | CASRVGDGYTF
TRBJ2-3 | TRBD1 | TRBV27 | many | TGTGCCAGCAAAATAGGACAGGGTAGAGATACGCAGTATTTT | CASKIGQGRDTQYF
TRBJ2-7 | TRBD2 | TRBV27 | many | TGTGCCAGCAGTTTTGGGCGGGAGGCCCTCGGGGAGCAGTACTTC | CASSFGREALGEQYF
TRBJ2-2 | TRBD1 | TRBV9 | few | TGTGCCAGCAGCGTACGGACAGGGCTCACCGGGGAGCTGTTTTTT | CASSVRTGLTGELFF
TRBJ1-5 | NA | TRBV4-1 | NA | TGCGCCAGCAGCCGCAAGGGGCTTGGGGATAGCAATCAGCCCCAGCATTTT | CASSRKGLGDSNQPQHF
TRBJ1-4 | TRBD1 | TRBV4-1 | NA | TGCGCCAGCAGCCAATGGGACAGGGGATCAGCTAATGAAAAACTGTTTTTT | CASSQWDRGSANEKLFF